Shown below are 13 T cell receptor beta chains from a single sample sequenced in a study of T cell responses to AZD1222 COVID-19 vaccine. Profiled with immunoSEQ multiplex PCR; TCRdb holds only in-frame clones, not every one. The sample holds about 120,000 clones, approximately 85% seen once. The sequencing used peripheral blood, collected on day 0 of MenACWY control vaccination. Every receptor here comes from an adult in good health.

CDR3 in DNA: TGCAGTGCTAGTCACCCCCTACTAGCGGGAGATGAGACCCAGTACTTC. As protein: CSASHPLLAGDETQYF. The chain couples TRBV20-1 to TRBJ2-5; 11 bases fit TRBD2. V shed 3 bases and J 5 bases; nucleotides not matched to a gene: 11. The CDR3 covers 16 residues. Per germline, CDR1 DFQATT and CDR2 SNEGSKA (reference sequence).

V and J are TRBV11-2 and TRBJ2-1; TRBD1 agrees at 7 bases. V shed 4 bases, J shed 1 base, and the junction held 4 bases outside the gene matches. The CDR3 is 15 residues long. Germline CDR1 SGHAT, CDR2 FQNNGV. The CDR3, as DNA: TGTGCCAGCAGCTCCGGGACAGCATCCTACAATGAGCAGTTCTTC. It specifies CASSSGTASYNEQFF.

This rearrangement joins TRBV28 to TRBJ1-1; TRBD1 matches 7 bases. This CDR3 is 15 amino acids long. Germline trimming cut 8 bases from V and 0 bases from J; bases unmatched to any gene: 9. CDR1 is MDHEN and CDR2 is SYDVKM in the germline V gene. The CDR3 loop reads CASGTATLMNTEAFF. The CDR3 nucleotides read TGTGCCAGCGGGACAGCAACTCTCATGAACACTGAAGCTTTCTTT.

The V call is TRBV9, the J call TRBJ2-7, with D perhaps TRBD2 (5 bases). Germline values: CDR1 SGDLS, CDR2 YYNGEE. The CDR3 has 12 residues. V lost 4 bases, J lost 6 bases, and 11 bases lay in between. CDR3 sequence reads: CASSSSGAEQYF. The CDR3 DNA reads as TGTGCCAGCAGCTCCAGCGGCGCCGAGCAGTACTTC.

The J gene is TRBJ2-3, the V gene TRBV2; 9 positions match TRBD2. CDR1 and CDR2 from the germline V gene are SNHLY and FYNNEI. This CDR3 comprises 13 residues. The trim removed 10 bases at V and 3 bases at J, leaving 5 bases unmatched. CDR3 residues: CAIPGLATDTQYF. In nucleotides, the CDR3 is TGTGCCATCCCGGGACTAGCAACAGATACGCAGTATTTT.

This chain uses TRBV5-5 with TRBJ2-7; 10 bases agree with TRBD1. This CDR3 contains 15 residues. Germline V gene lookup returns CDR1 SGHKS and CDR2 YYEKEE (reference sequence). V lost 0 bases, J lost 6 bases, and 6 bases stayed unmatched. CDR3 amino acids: CASSLAGQGSLEQYF. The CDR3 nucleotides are TGTGCCAGCAGCTTGGCGGGACAGGGGTCCCTCGAGCAGTACTTC.

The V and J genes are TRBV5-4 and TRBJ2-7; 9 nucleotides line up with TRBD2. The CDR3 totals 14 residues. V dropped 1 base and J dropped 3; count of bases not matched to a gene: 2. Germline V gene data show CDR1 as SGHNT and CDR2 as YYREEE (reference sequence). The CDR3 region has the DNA TGTGCCAGCAGCTTGTCTAGCGGGGACTACGAGCAGTACTTC. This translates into CASSLSSGDYEQYF.

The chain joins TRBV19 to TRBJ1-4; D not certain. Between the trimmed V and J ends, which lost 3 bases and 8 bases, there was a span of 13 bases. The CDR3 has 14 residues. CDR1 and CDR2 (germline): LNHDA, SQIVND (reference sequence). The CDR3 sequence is CASSIGGSGEKLFF. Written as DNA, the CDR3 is TGTGCCAGTAGTATCGGAGGTTCTGGAGAAAAACTGTTTTTT.

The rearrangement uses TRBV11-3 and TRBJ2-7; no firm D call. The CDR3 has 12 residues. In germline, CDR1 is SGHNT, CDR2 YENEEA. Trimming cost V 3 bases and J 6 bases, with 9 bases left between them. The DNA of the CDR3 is TGTGCCAGCAGCTTGACGAAGGTCGAGCAGTACTTC. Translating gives CASSLTKVEQYF. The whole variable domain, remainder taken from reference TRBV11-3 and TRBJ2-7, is EAGVVQSPRYKIIEKKQPVAFWCNPISGHNTLYWYLQNLGQGPELLIRYENEEAVDDSQLPKDRFSAERLKGVDSTLKIQPAELGDSAVYLCASSLTKVEQYFGPGTRLTVT.

DNA of the CDR3: TGTGCCAGTAGTGCTAGTCCGGGAGTTGAGACCCAGTACTTC. Translation gives CASSASPGVETQYF. This chain uses TRBV19 with TRBJ2-5; D is perhaps TRBD2 (6 bases). The V gene's germline CDR1 is LNHDA and CDR2 SQIVND (reference sequence). Trimming removed 5 bases at V and 5 bases at J, with 15 bases between. The CDR3 contains 14 residues.

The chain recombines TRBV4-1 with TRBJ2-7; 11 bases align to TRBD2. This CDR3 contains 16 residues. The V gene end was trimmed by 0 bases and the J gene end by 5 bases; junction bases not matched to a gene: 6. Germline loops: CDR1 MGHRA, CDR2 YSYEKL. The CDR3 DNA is TGCGCCAGCAGCCAAGAACCGGCTAGCGGGAGGAACGAGCAGTACTTC. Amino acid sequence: CASSQEPASGRNEQYF.

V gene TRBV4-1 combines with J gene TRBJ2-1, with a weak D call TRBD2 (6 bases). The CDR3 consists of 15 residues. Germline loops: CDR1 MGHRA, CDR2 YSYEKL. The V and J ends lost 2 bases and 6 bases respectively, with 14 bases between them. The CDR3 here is CASSQFVPGGNEQFF. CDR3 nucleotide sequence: TGCGCCAGCAGCCAATTTGTTCCCGGGGGCAATGAGCAGTTCTTC.

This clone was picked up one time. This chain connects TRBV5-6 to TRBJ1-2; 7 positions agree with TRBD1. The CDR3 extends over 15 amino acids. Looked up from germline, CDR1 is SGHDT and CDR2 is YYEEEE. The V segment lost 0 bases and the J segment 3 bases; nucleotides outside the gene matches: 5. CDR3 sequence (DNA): TGTGCCAGCAGCTTGGGGGCAGGGGGAGACTATGGCTACACCTTC. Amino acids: CASSLGAGGDYGYTF.